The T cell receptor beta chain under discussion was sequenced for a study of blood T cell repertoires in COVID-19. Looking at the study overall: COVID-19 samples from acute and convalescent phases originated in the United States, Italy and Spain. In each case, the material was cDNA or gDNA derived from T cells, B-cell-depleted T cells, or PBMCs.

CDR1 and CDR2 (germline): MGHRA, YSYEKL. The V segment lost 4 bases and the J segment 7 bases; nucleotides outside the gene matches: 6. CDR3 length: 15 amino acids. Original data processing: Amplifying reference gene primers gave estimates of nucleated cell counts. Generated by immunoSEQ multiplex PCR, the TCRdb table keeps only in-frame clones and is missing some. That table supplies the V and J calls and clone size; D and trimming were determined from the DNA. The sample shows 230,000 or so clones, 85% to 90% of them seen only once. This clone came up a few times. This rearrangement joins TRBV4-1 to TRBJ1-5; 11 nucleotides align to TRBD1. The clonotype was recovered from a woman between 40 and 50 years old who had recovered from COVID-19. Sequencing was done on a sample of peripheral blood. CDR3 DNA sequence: TGCGCCAGCAGCCCCACGGACAGGGGGCAACAGCCCCAGCATTTT. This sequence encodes CASSPTDRGQQPQHF.